These T cell receptor beta chains were read from a single sample in a study of T cell responses to AZD1222 COVID-19 vaccine. The assay was immunoSEQ multiplex PCR, and TCRdb's table has in-frame clones only and misses some. The repertoire holds fewer than 120,000 clones, with 87% as singletons. The sequenced sample was peripheral blood, obtained on day 0 of AZD1222 vaccination. These receptor sequences come from an adult in good health. Each CDR3 is given with its conserved first and last residue. A D gene is named only where the DNA matches it firmly. Clone size is shown for a subset of rows, as once, few, many or a class of expanded clone.

.,TRBJ2-7,.,TRBV19,CASKNRYEQYF,TGTGCCAGCAAAAACCGCTACGAGCAGTACTTC
.,TRBJ2-5,TRBD2,TRBV10-3,CAISPGTSGQETQYF,TGTGCCATCAGCCCGGGGACTAGCGGACAAGAGACCCAGTACTTC
once,TRBJ2-7,.,TRBV20-1,CSASFASERDEQYF,TGCAGTGCTAGTTTCGCTAGCGAACGCGACGAGCAGTACTTC
.,TRBJ2-7,TRBD1,TRBV11-2,CASSPINRGNSYEQYF,TGTGCCAGCAGCCCGATTAACAGGGGAAACTCCTACGAGCAGTACTTC
.,TRBJ2-2,TRBD2,TRBV5-1,CASSLWAGGNTGELFF,TGCGCCAGCAGCTTGTGGGCGGGGGGCAACACCGGGGAGCTGTTTTTT
.,TRBJ1-4,TRBD1,TRBV4-3,CASSPRTGASEKLFF,TGCGCCAGCAGCCCCAGGACAGGTGCAAGTGAAAAACTGTTTTTT
.,TRBJ1-1,.,TRBV7-2,CASSYRRGSMNTEAFF,TGTGCCAGCAGCTACCGTAGGGGCTCCATGAACACTGAAGCTTTCTTT
once,TRBJ1-6,TRBD1,TRBV28,CASSLGTGTELLSPLHF,TGTGCCAGCAGTTTAGGAACCGGGACAGAACTACTTTCACCCCTCCACTTT
once,TRBJ1-1,.,TRBV20-1,CRTGANTEAFF,TGCAGGACAGGAGCTAACACTGAAGCTTTCTTT
.,TRBJ1-1,.,TRBV6-5,CASSYDRASNTEAFF,TGTGCCAGCAGTTACGACCGGGCCTCGAACACTGAAGCTTTCTTT
.,TRBJ1-5,.,TRBV5-1,CASSLGVSNQPQHF,TGCGCCAGCAGCTTGGGTGTGAGCAATCAGCCCCAGCATTTT
.,TRBJ1-5,.,TRBV10-3,CAISESRGGNQPQHF,TGTGCCATCAGTGAGTCAAGGGGGGGGAATCAGCCCCAGCATTTT
.,TRBJ1-5,.,TRBV19,CASSITGDSNQPQHF,TGTGCCAGTAGTATCACAGGAGATAGCAATCAGCCCCAGCATTTT
.,TRBJ1-5,TRBD1,TRBV7-8,CASSLGQGGQPQHF,TGTGCCAGCAGCTTAGGCCAGGGGGGTCAGCCCCAGCATTTT
once,TRBJ2-1,.,TRBV9,CASSVGWTGNEQFF,TGTGCCAGCAGCGTAGGATGGACCGGCAATGAGCAGTTCTTC
.,TRBJ1-2,TRBD1,TRBV7-9,CASSLPPGTANYGYTF,TGTGCCAGCAGCTTACCTCCCGGGACAGCTAACTATGGCTACACCTTC
.,TRBJ1-5,.,TRBV19,CASIGGEGQPQHF,TGTGCCAGTATCGGCGGGGAAGGGCAGCCCCAGCATTTT
.,TRBJ1-1,.,TRBV29-1,CSVEDPRQGLPNTEAFF,TGCAGCGTTGAAGATCCGCGGCAGGGGCTACCGAACACTGAAGCTTTCTTT
.,TRBJ1-2,TRBD1,TRBV18,CASSDRDSFRGGYTF,TGTGCCAGCTCCGACCGGGACAGCTTTCGGGGTGGCTACACCTTC
.,TRBJ2-1,.,TRBV11-2,CASSSSREYNEQFF,TGTGCCAGCAGCTCGTCCAGGGAGTACAATGAGCAGTTCTTC
many,TRBJ1-1,TRBD1,TRBV19,CASLPRGTETEAFF,TGTGCCAGTTTACCCAGGGGGACCGAGACTGAAGCTTTCTTT
once,TRBJ2-1,TRBD2,TRBV4-3,CASRARGGLGEQFF,TGCGCCAGCAGGGCGCGGGGGGGCCTTGGTGAGCAGTTCTTC
.,TRBJ1-2,.,TRBV7-8,CASSLAGQSNYGYTF,TGTGCCAGCAGCTTAGCTGGGCAGTCCAACTATGGCTACACCTTC
.,TRBJ1-1,.,TRBV3-1/TRBV3-2,CASSRGTEAFF,TGTGCCAGCAGCCGGGGCACTGAAGCTTTCTTT
.,TRBJ1-6,TRBD1,TRBV19,CASSSRGQGTPLHF,TGTGCCAGTAGTTCACGGGGACAGGGAACACCCCTCCACTTT
.,TRBJ2-5,TRBD1,TRBV7-8,CASSLVAPRDREQTQYF,TGTGCCAGCAGCTTAGTAGCGCCCCGGGACAGGGAACAGACCCAGTACTTC
.,TRBJ1-3,.,TRBV18,CASSPADSGNTIYF,TGTGCCAGCTCACCAGCCGACTCTGGAAACACCATATATTTT
.,TRBJ1-2,.,TRBV7-9,CASSLTQGGYGYTF,TGTGCCAGCAGCTTAACGCAGGGAGGATATGGCTACACCTTC
.,TRBJ1-1,.,TRBV4-1,CASSALRDWNTEAFF,TGCGCCAGCAGCGCACTCCGGGACTGGAACACTGAAGCTTTCTTT
.,TRBJ2-2,.,TRBV7-3,CASRAGQESQAGELFF,TGTGCCAGCAGAGCGGGACAGGAAAGTCAGGCCGGGGAGCTGTTTTTT
.,TRBJ2-2,.,TRBV9,CASSVAGDGRNTGELFF,TGTGCCAGCAGCGTAGCTGGGGACGGTAGAAACACCGGGGAGCTGTTTTTT
once,TRBJ2-7,TRBD2,TRBV7-6,CASSPLAGPYEQYF,TGTGCCAGCAGTCCACTAGCGGGGCCTTACGAGCAGTACTTC
.,TRBJ2-7,.,TRBV13,CASSLQRYEQYF,TGTGCCAGCAGCCTACAAAGATACGAGCAGTACTTC
.,TRBJ1-1,.,TRBV29-1,CSVGRGIMNTEAFF,TGCAGCGTTGGCAGGGGTATTATGAACACTGAAGCTTTCTTT
.,TRBJ1-3,.,TRBV6-2/TRBV6-3,CASSYSIGSGNTIYF,TGTGCCAGCAGTTACTCGATCGGGTCTGGAAACACCATATATTTT
.,TRBJ2-1,.,TRBV5-1,CASSLDFLLATRSYNEQFF,TGCGCCAGCAGCTTGGATTTTCTTCTGGCTACCCGGTCCTACAATGAGCAGTTCTTC
.,TRBJ2-1,TRBD1,TRBV3-1/TRBV3-2,CASSHWDRGRNEQFF,TGTGCCAGCAGCCACTGGGACAGGGGACGAAATGAGCAGTTCTTC
once,TRBJ2-5,.,TRBV6-5,CASSRGLQETQYF,TGTGCCAGCAGCCGGGGGTTGCAAGAGACCCAGTACTTC
once,TRBJ2-7,TRBD2,TRBV11-2,CASSRAGSSYEQYF,TGTGCCAGCAGCAGAGCGGGGAGCTCCTACGAGCAGTACTTC
.,TRBJ2-5,.,TRBV29-1,CSVPYPVGETQYF,TGCAGCGTCCCTTACCCGGTTGGAGAGACCCAGTACTTC
.,TRBJ2-1,TRBD2,TRBV6-2/TRBV6-3,CASSLPSGGGPYNEQFF,TGTGCCAGCAGTTTGCCTAGCGGGGGGGGGCCCTACAATGAGCAGTTCTTC
.,TRBJ1-2,.,TRBV7-9,CASSPRGDGYTF,TGTGCCAGCAGCCCCCGGGGAGATGGCTACACCTTC
few,TRBJ1-4,TRBD1,TRBV7-9,CASRAGTGDEKLFF,TGTGCCAGCAGGGCCGGGACAGGGGACGAAAAACTGTTTTTT
.,TRBJ2-1,.,TRBV3-1/TRBV3-2,CASSQVGEATSSYNEQFF,TGTGCCAGCAGCCAAGTCGGAGAAGCGACGAGCTCCTACAATGAGCAGTTCTTC
.,TRBJ2-7,TRBD1,TRBV28,CAGRDRGSDEQYF,TGTGCCGGCAGGGACAGGGGGTCCGACGAGCAGTACTTC
.,TRBJ2-7,.,TRBV28,CASSFGGYRYEQYF,TGTGCCAGCAGTTTCGGCGGCTACCGGTACGAGCAGTACTTC
.,TRBJ2-7,.,TRBV14,CASSPRGVLAEGSYEQYF,TGTGCCAGCAGCCCCAGGGGGGTACTAGCAGAAGGCTCCTACGAGCAGTACTTC
.,TRBJ1-4,TRBD1,TRBV5-8,CASSRRQGRDEKLFF,TGTGCCAGCAGCCGCCGACAGGGGAGGGATGAAAAACTGTTTTTT
.,TRBJ1-2,TRBD1,TRBV7-3,CASSSAGTGVAGYTF,TGTGCCAGCAGCTCGGCCGGGACAGGGGTCGCTGGCTACACCTTC
.,TRBJ1-4,.,TRBV4-2,CASSQGDGGKEKLFF,TGTGCCAGCAGCCAAGGGGACGGAGGCAAGGAAAAACTGTTTTTT
.,TRBJ2-1,TRBD2,TRBV11-3,CASSLDESGGYNEQFF,TGTGCCAGCAGCTTAGATGAAAGCGGGGGGTACAATGAGCAGTTCTTC